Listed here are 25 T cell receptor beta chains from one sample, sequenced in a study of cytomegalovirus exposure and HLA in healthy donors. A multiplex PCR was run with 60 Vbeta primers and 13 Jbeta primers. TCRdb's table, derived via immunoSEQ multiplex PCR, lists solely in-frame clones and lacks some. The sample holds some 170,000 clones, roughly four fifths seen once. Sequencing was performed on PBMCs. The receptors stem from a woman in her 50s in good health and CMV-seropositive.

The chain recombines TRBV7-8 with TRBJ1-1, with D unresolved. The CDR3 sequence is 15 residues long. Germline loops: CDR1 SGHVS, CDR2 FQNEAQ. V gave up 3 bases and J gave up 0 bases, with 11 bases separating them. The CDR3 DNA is TGTGCCAGCAGCTTTACAGCCGCCATGAACACTGAAGCTTTCTTT. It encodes CASSFTAAMNTEAFF.

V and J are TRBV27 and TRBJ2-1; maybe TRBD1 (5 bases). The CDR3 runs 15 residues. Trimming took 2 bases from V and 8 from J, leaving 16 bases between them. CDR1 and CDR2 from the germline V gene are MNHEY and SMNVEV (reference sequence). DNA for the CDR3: TGTGCCAGCAGTTTAAACAGGCTTAAGGGCGATGAGCAGTTCTTC. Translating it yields CASSLNRLKGDEQFF.

CDR3 in amino acids: CASSLWGRGINSPLHF. Here the CDR3 DNA reads TGTGCCAGCAGCTTATGGGGCAGGGGGATTAATTCACCCCTCCACTTT. This chain links TRBV13 with TRBJ1-6; 7 nucleotides align to TRBD1. Losses at the gene ends were 2 bases for V and 6 bases for J; bases not matched to a gene: 7. The CDR3 is made up of 16 amino acids. Germline V gives CDR1 PRHDT, CDR2 FYEKMQ (reference sequence).

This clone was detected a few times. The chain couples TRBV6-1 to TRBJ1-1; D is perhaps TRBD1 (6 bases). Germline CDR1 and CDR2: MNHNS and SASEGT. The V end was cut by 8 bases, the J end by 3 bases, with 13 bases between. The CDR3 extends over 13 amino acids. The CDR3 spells CASAQPGDTEAFF. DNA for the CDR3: TGTGCCAGCGCCCAACCAGGGGACACTGAAGCTTTCTTT.

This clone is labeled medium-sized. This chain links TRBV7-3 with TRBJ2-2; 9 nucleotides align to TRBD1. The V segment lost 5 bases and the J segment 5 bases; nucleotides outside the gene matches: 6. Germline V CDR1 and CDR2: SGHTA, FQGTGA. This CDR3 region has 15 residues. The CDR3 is CASSLTGGGTGELFF. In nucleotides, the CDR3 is TGTGCCAGCAGCCTTACAGGGGGCGGAACCGGGGAGCTGTTTTTT.

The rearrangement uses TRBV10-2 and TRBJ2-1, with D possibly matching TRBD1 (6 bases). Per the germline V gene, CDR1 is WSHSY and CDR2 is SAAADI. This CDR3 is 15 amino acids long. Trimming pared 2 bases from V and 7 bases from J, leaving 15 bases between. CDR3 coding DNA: TGCGCCAGCAGTGAGAGTAACAGGGTAGGGAATGAGCAGTTCTTC. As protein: CASSESNRVGNEQFF.

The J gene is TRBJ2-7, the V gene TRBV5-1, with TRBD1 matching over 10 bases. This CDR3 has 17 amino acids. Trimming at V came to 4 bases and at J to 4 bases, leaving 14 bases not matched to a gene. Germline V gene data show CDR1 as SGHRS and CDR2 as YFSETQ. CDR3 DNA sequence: TGCGCCAGCAGCCCGATCCCGGGAGGGACAGGGGCATACGAGCAGTACTTC. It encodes CASSPIPGGTGAYEQYF. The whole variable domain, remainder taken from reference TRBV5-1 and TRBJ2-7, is KAGVTQTPRYLIKTRGQQVTLSCSPISGHRSVSWYQQTPGQGLQFLFEYFSETQRNKGNFPGRFSGRQFSNSRSEMNVSTLELGDSALYLCASSPIPGGTGAYEQYFGPGTRLTVT.

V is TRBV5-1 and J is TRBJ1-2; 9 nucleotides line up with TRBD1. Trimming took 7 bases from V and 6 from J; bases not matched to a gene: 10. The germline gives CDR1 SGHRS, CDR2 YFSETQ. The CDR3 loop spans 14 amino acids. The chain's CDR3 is CASGPGQGVNGYTF. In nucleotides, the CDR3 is TGCGCCAGCGGACCGGGACAGGGAGTGAATGGCTACACCTTC. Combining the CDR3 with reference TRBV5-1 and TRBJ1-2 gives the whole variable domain KAGVTQTPRYLIKTRGQQVTLSCSPISGHRSVSWYQQTPGQGLQFLFEYFSETQRNKGNFPGRFSGRQFSNSRSEMNVSTLELGDSALYLCASGPGQGVNGYTFGSGTRLTVV.

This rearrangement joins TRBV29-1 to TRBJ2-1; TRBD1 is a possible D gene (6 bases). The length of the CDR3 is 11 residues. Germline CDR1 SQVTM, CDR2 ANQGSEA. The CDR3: CRGTRGNEQFF. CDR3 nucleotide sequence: TGCAGGGGGACAAGGGGCAATGAGCAGTTCTTC.

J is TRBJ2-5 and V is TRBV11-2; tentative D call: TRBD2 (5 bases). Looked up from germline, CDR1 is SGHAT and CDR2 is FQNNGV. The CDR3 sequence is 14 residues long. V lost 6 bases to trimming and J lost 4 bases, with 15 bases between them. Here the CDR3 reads CASRSPGFGETQYF. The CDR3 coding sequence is TGTGCCAGCAGGTCCCCGGGGTTCGGAGAGACCCAGTACTTC.

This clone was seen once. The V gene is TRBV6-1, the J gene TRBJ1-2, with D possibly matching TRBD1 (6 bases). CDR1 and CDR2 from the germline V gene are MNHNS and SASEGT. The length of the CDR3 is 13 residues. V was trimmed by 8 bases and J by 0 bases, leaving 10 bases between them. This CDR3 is CASRTDSNYGYTF. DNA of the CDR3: TGTGCCAGCCGGACAGATTCTAACTATGGCTACACCTTC.

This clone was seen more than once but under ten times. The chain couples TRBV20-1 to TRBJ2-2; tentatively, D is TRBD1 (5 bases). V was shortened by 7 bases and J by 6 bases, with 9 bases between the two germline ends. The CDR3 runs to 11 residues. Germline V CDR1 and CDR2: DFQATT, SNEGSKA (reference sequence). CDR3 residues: CSVLGPGELFF. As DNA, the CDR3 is TGCAGTGTTTTGGGGCCCGGGGAGCTGTTTTTT.

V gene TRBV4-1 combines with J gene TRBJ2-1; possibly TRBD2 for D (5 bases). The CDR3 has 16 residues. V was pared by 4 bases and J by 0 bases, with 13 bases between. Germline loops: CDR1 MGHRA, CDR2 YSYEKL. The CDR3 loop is CASSPETGSSYNEQFF. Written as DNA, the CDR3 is TGCGCCAGCAGCCCGGAGACGGGGAGCTCCTACAATGAGCAGTTCTTC.

CDR3 amino acids: CASSWEISYEQYF. The CDR3 region has the DNA TGCGCCAGCAGCTGGGAGATCTCCTACGAGCAGTACTTC. This rearrangement joins TRBV5-1 to TRBJ2-7; possible D gene TRBD2, 5 bases. The V end was cut by 3 bases, the J end by 0 bases, with 7 bases between. Germline V CDR1 and CDR2: SGHRS, YFSETQ. The CDR3 covers 13 residues.

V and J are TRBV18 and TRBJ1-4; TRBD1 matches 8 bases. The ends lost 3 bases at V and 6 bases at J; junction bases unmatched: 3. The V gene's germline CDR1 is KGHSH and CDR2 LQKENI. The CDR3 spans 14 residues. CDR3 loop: CASSPTGGDEKLFF. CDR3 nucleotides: TGTGCCAGCTCACCTACAGGGGGTGATGAAAAACTGTTTTTT.

CDR3 coding DNA: TGTGCCAGCAGTTACGGGAGCAGCGAAGCTTTCTTT. Its translation: CASSYGSSEAFF. The chain joins TRBV6-6 to TRBJ1-1; D remains unclear. This CDR3 is 12 amino acids long. Germline V gene lookup returns CDR1 MNHNY and CDR2 SVGAGI (reference sequence). The ends were cut back, 2 bases at V and 8 bases at J, with 9 bases in the middle.

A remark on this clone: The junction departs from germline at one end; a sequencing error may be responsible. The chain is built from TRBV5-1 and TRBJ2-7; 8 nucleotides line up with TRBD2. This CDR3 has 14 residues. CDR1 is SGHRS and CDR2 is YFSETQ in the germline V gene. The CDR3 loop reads CVSSRVAGGYEQYF. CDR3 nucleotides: TGCGTCAGCAGCCGAGTTGCGGGGGGCTACGAGCAGTACTTC.

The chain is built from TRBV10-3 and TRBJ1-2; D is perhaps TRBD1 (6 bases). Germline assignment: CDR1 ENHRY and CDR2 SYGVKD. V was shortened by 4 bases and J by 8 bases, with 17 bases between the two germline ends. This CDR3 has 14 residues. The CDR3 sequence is CAISVEQGGSGYTF. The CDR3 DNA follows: TGTGCCATCAGTGTGGAACAGGGTGGATCCGGCTACACCTTC.

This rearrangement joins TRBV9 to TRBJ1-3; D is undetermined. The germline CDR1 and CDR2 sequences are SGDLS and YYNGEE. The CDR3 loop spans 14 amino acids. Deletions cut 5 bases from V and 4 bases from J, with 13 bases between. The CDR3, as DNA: TGTGCCAGCAGTCCCGGAGGGCTCGGAAACACCATATATTTT. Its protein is CASSPGGLGNTIYF.

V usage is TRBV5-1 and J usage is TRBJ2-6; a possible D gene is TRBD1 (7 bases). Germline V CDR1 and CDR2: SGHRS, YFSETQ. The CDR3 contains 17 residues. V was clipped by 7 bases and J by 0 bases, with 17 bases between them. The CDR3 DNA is TGCGCCAGCGGGGGGCGGACAGGCCGCTCTGGGGCCAACGTCCTGACTTTC. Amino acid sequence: CASGGRTGRSGANVLTF.

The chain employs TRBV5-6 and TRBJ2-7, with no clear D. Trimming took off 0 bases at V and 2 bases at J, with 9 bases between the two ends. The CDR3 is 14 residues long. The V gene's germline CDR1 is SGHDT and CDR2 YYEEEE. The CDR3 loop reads CASSLGDTAYEQYF. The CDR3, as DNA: TGTGCCAGCAGCTTGGGTGACACTGCCTACGAGCAGTACTTC.

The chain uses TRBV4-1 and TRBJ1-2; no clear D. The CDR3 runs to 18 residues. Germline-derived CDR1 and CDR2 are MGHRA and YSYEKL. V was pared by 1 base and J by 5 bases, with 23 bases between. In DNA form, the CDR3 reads TGCGCCAGCAGCCAAGCTTCACCGGCAGAACACAGCCCGTATGGCTACACCTTC. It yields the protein CASSQASPAEHSPYGYTF.

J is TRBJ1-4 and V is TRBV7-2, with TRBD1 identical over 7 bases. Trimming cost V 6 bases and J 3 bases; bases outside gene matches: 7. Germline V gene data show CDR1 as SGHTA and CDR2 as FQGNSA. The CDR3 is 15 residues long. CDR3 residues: CASSIGDRPNEKLFF. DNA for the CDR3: TGTGCCAGCAGTATAGGGGACAGACCTAATGAAAAACTGTTTTTT.

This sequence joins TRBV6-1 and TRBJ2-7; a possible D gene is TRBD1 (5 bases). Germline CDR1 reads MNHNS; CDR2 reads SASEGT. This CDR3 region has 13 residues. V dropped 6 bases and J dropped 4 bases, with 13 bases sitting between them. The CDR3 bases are TGTGCCAGCAGGGAACGACAGTCTTACGAGCAGTACTTC. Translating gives CASRERQSYEQYF.

The chain's CDR3 is CASSGTGGFWEQYF. In DNA form, the CDR3 reads TGTGCCAGTAGTGGGACAGGAGGATTCTGGGAGCAGTACTTC. The rearrangement joins TRBV19 to TRBJ2-7, with TRBD1 matching 8 bases. In germline, CDR1 is LNHDA, CDR2 SQIVND (reference sequence). Trimming at V came to 5 bases and at J to 7 bases, leaving 10 bases not matched to a gene. The CDR3 has 14 residues.